This is a list of T cell receptor beta chains from one sample in a study of T cells in Graves' hyperthyroidism and ophthalmopathy. Using its own MiXCR run on the multiplex PCR reads, TCRdb lists one record per CDR3 protein. Here the sample spans about 350,000 distinct CDR3 sequences, approximately 13% being singletons. Sequenced sample: blood. The receptors were sampled from a woman under 40 with Graves' hyperthyroidism. The CDR3 runs from the conserved cysteine through the conserved F or W. D genes are given only for firm matches. Not all rows give a size; the values are once, few, many and, for expanded clones, a class.

clone_size: many; d_call: .; v_call: TRBV28; j_call: TRBJ2-3; cdr3_aa: CASSVRGDTQYF; cdr3_nt: TGTGCCAGCAGTGTAAGGGGGGATACGCAGTATTTT
clone_size: many; d_call: .; v_call: TRBV12-3/TRBV12-4; j_call: TRBJ1-5; cdr3_aa: CASSSSRRELSNQPQHF; cdr3_nt: TGTGCCAGCAGTTCTAGCCGACGGGAGTTAAGCAATCAGCCCCAGCATTTT
clone_size: many; d_call: TRBD1; v_call: TRBV12-3/TRBV12-4; j_call: TRBJ1-5; cdr3_aa: CASSIDRGVWPQHF; cdr3_nt: TGTGCCAGCAGCATCGACAGGGGGGTTTGGCCCCAGCATTTT
clone_size: few; d_call: TRBD2; v_call: TRBV20-1; j_call: TRBJ2-1; cdr3_aa: CSALTGTSGTNEQFF; cdr3_nt: TGCAGTGCTCTAACCGGGACTAGCGGTACTAATGAGCAGTTCTTC
clone_size: few; d_call: .; v_call: TRBV6-1; j_call: TRBJ2-6; cdr3_aa: CASSVRQPGANVLTF; cdr3_nt: TGTGCCAGCAGTGTCCGACAGCCAGGGGCCAACGTCCTGACTTTC
clone_size: few; d_call: TRBD2; v_call: TRBV7-9; j_call: TRBJ2-5; cdr3_aa: CASSLGRLAGVEETQYF; cdr3_nt: TGTGCCAGCAGCTTGGGACGACTAGCGGGAGTCGAAGAGACCCAGTACTTC
clone_size: .; d_call: .; v_call: TRBV24-1; j_call: TRBJ2-7; cdr3_aa: CATSDSDSYEQYF; cdr3_nt: TGTGCCACCAGTGATTCGGACAGCTACGAGCAGTACTTC
clone_size: .; d_call: TRBD1; v_call: TRBV12-3/TRBV12-4; j_call: TRBJ1-2; cdr3_aa: CASSLRSLRDRFGYTF; cdr3_nt: TGTGCCAGCAGTTTAAGGTCCCTCCGGGACAGATTTGGCTACACCTTC
clone_size: many; d_call: .; v_call: TRBV20-1; j_call: TRBJ1-5; cdr3_aa: CSASGDQPQHF; cdr3_nt: TGCAGTGCTAGTGGAGATCAGCCCCAGCATTTT
clone_size: .; d_call: TRBD1; v_call: TRBV5-5; j_call: TRBJ2-1; cdr3_aa: CASSLEGATSYNEQFF; cdr3_nt: TGTGCCAGCAGCTTGGAGGGGGCTACCTCCTACAATGAGCAGTTCTTC
clone_size: .; d_call: .; v_call: TRBV20-1; j_call: TRBJ2-7; cdr3_aa: CSAREGGPQSYEQYF; cdr3_nt: TGCAGTGCTAGAGAGGGGGGCCCCCAATCCTACGAGCAGTACTTC
clone_size: many; d_call: .; v_call: TRBV28; j_call: TRBJ2-3; cdr3_aa: CASSLGRQAPQYF; cdr3_nt: TGTGCCAGCAGTTTGGGGAGGCAGGCACCGCAGTATTTT
clone_size: .; d_call: .; v_call: TRBV5-1; j_call: TRBJ2-5; cdr3_aa: CASSLSGRTEETQYF; cdr3_nt: TGCGCCAGCAGCTTGTCGGGGAGAACCGAGGAGACCCAGTACTTC
clone_size: many; d_call: TRBD2; v_call: TRBV12-3/TRBV12-4; j_call: TRBJ2-1; cdr3_aa: CASRLTGLAGRSSYNEQFF; cdr3_nt: TGTGCCAGCAGACTTACGGGACTAGCGGGACGTTCCTCCTACAATGAGCAGTTCTTC
clone_size: many; d_call: .; v_call: TRBV12-3/TRBV12-4; j_call: TRBJ1-5; cdr3_aa: CASSLMQSNQPQHF; cdr3_nt: TGTGCCAGCAGTTTAATGCAGAGCAATCAGCCCCAGCATTTT
clone_size: many; d_call: TRBD1; v_call: TRBV2; j_call: TRBJ1-4; cdr3_aa: CASSEATDRVEKLFF; cdr3_nt: TGTGCCAGCAGTGAGGCGACGGACAGGGTTGAAAAACTGTTTTTT
clone_size: few; d_call: .; v_call: TRBV3-1; j_call: TRBJ1-6; cdr3_aa: CASRSKERYSPLHF; cdr3_nt: TGTGCCAGCAGATCGAAAGAGCGGTATTCACCCCTCCACTTT
clone_size: few; d_call: .; v_call: TRBV6-1; j_call: TRBJ2-1; cdr3_aa: CASSQTQGTEQFF; cdr3_nt: TGTGCCAGCAGTCAAACACAGGGAACTGAGCAGTTCTTC
clone_size: many; d_call: .; v_call: TRBV12-3/TRBV12-4; j_call: TRBJ1-3; cdr3_aa: CASSFGDGGNTIYF; cdr3_nt: TGTGCCAGCAGTTTTGGGGACGGTGGAAACACCATATATTTT
clone_size: few; d_call: TRBD2; v_call: TRBV11-2; j_call: TRBJ2-6; cdr3_aa: CASSMLAAGVLTF; cdr3_nt: TGTGCCAGCAGCATGCTAGCGGCCGGAGTCCTGACTTTC
clone_size: .; d_call: .; v_call: TRBV6-5; j_call: TRBJ1-4; cdr3_aa: CASSEGQVNEKLFF; cdr3_nt: TGTGCCAGCAGTGAAGGACAAGTTAATGAAAAACTGTTTTTT
clone_size: once; d_call: .; v_call: TRBV19; j_call: TRBJ1-1; cdr3_aa: CASSTTSNTEAFF; cdr3_nt: TGTGCCAGTAGTACCACATCGAACACTGAAGCTTTCTTT
clone_size: .; d_call: .; v_call: TRBV10-2; j_call: TRBJ2-1; cdr3_aa: CASRGGTYYNEQFF; cdr3_nt: TGCGCCAGCCGGGGCGGGACTTACTACAATGAGCAGTTCTTC
clone_size: many; d_call: .; v_call: TRBV10-3; j_call: TRBJ2-4; cdr3_aa: CAISVGGSDIQYF; cdr3_nt: TGTGCCATCAGTGTTGGGGGGAGTGACATTCAGTACTTC
clone_size: few; d_call: TRBD2; v_call: TRBV7-9; j_call: TRBJ2-2; cdr3_aa: CASSLGTSGRGELFF; cdr3_nt: TGTGCCAGCAGCCTCGGGACTAGCGGAAGGGGGGAGCTGTTTTTT
clone_size: few; d_call: TRBD1; v_call: TRBV5-6; j_call: TRBJ2-3; cdr3_aa: CASNVLRDRGTDTQYF; cdr3_nt: TGTGCCAGCAACGTACTCCGGGACAGAGGCACAGATACGCAGTATTTT
clone_size: many; d_call: TRBD2; v_call: TRBV11-2; j_call: TRBJ2-5; cdr3_aa: CASSPGLAGEETQYF; cdr3_nt: TGTGCCAGCAGCCCTGGACTAGCGGGAGAAGAGACCCAGTACTTC
clone_size: many; d_call: .; v_call: TRBV6-1; j_call: TRBJ2-2; cdr3_aa: CASRLPGELFF; cdr3_nt: TGTGCCAGCAGACTCCCCGGGGAGCTGTTTTTT
clone_size: many; d_call: .; v_call: TRBV7-2; j_call: TRBJ1-2; cdr3_aa: CASSLPGKDGYTF; cdr3_nt: TGTGCCAGCAGCTTACCAGGGAAGGATGGCTACACCTTC
clone_size: .; d_call: .; v_call: TRBV7-2; j_call: TRBJ1-2; cdr3_aa: CASSLDFVPGYTF; cdr3_nt: TGTGCCAGCAGCTTAGACTTCGTCCCTGGCTACACCTTC
clone_size: .; d_call: .; v_call: TRBV10-2; j_call: TRBJ2-7; cdr3_aa: CASSPKGVTYEQYF; cdr3_nt: TGCGCCAGCAGCCCCAAAGGGGTCACCTACGAGCAGTACTTC
clone_size: many; d_call: TRBD2; v_call: TRBV7-2; j_call: TRBJ2-1; cdr3_aa: CASSLKGGSWFYNEQFF; cdr3_nt: TGTGCCAGCAGCCTCAAAGGCGGGAGTTGGTTCTACAATGAGCAGTTCTTC
clone_size: few; d_call: .; v_call: TRBV2; j_call: TRBJ2-1; cdr3_aa: CASITDVGIYDEQFF; cdr3_nt: TGTGCCAGCATCACGGACGTAGGAATATACGATGAGCAGTTCTTC
clone_size: .; d_call: TRBD1; v_call: TRBV18; j_call: TRBJ2-7; cdr3_aa: CASEGGMRDQYF; cdr3_nt: TGTGCCAGTGAAGGGGGCATGAGGGATCAGTACTTC
clone_size: .; d_call: .; v_call: TRBV19; j_call: TRBJ1-5; cdr3_aa: CASTNRQGQNQPQHF; cdr3_nt: TGTGCCAGTACCAACCGCCAGGGCCAAAATCAGCCCCAGCATTTT
clone_size: .; d_call: .; v_call: TRBV30; j_call: TRBJ2-3; cdr3_aa: CAWSAVRGITDTQYF; cdr3_nt: TGTGCCTGGAGTGCCGTTCGGGGGATTACAGATACGCAGTATTTT
clone_size: many; d_call: TRBD2; v_call: TRBV28; j_call: TRBJ2-7; cdr3_aa: CATAGLAGIYEQYF; cdr3_nt: TGTGCCACCGCGGGACTAGCGGGTATCTACGAGCAGTACTTC
clone_size: .; d_call: .; v_call: TRBV13; j_call: TRBJ2-6; cdr3_aa: CASSSRLYSGANVLTF; cdr3_nt: TGTGCCAGCAGCTCGCGACTGTACTCTGGGGCCAACGTCCTGACTTTC
clone_size: many; d_call: TRBD1; v_call: TRBV28; j_call: TRBJ2-4; cdr3_aa: CASSFRGRGQGAPQENIQYF; cdr3_nt: TGTGCCAGCAGTTTCAGAGGGAGGGGACAGGGGGCGCCGCAGGAAAACATTCAGTACTTC
clone_size: .; d_call: .; v_call: TRBV10-3; j_call: TRBJ2-2; cdr3_aa: CAIGQAGAGELFF; cdr3_nt: TGTGCCATCGGACAGGCGGGGGCCGGGGAGCTGTTTTTT
clone_size: .; d_call: .; v_call: TRBV12-3/TRBV12-4; j_call: TRBJ1-3; cdr3_aa: CASSWGGESSGNTIYF; cdr3_nt: TGTGCCAGCAGTTGGGGTGGCGAAAGCTCTGGAAACACCATATATTTT
clone_size: .; d_call: .; v_call: TRBV4-2; j_call: TRBJ1-5; cdr3_aa: CASSQVVWGNQPQHF; cdr3_nt: TGTGCCAGCAGCCAAGTGGTTTGGGGAAATCAGCCCCAGCATTTT
clone_size: few; d_call: .; v_call: TRBV7-9; j_call: TRBJ1-4; cdr3_aa: CASSLTRDGKKLFF; cdr3_nt: TGTGCCAGCAGCTTAACCAGGGACGGGAAAAAACTGTTTTTT
clone_size: few; d_call: .; v_call: TRBV10-3; j_call: TRBJ2-3; cdr3_aa: CAVLGIGTDTQYF; cdr3_nt: TGTGCCGTACTTGGTATCGGCACAGATACGCAGTATTTT
clone_size: many; d_call: TRBD2; v_call: TRBV2; j_call: TRBJ2-1; cdr3_aa: CASSGLAGVNEQFF; cdr3_nt: TGTGCCAGCAGCGGACTAGCGGGAGTCAATGAGCAGTTCTTC
clone_size: .; d_call: TRBD1; v_call: TRBV15; j_call: TRBJ1-1; cdr3_aa: CATSFRQGIFTEAFF; cdr3_nt: TGTGCCACCAGTTTTCGACAGGGGATTTTCACTGAAGCTTTCTTT
clone_size: many; d_call: .; v_call: TRBV3-1; j_call: TRBJ2-7; cdr3_aa: CASSLPLEKQYF; cdr3_nt: TGTGCCAGCAGCCTGCCTCTTGAGAAGCAGTACTTC
clone_size: many; d_call: .; v_call: TRBV28; j_call: TRBJ2-7; cdr3_aa: CASSPRAPHYEQYF; cdr3_nt: TGTGCCAGCAGCCCCCGGGCTCCGCACTACGAGCAGTACTTC
clone_size: many; d_call: .; v_call: TRBV12-3/TRBV12-4; j_call: TRBJ2-3; cdr3_aa: CASSPPGSGVNTDTQYF; cdr3_nt: TGTGCCAGCAGTCCCCCGGGGTCGGGAGTAAACACAGATACGCAGTATTTT
clone_size: once; d_call: .; v_call: TRBV20-1; j_call: TRBJ2-1; cdr3_aa: CSARDDNEQFF; cdr3_nt: TGCAGTGCTAGAGACGACAATGAGCAGTTCTTC
clone_size: many; d_call: .; v_call: TRBV7-2; j_call: TRBJ1-2; cdr3_aa: CASSPQGGYTF; cdr3_nt: TGTGCCAGCAGCCCCCAGGGGGGCTACACCTTC
clone_size: many; d_call: .; v_call: TRBV7-2; j_call: TRBJ2-2; cdr3_aa: CASSLRGNTGELFF; cdr3_nt: TGTGCCAGCAGCCTCAGGGGGAACACCGGGGAGCTGTTTTTT
clone_size: many; d_call: .; v_call: TRBV20-1; j_call: TRBJ1-6; cdr3_aa: CSARDSGGSPLHF; cdr3_nt: TGCAGTGCTAGAGACAGCGGAGGTTCACCCCTCCACTTT
clone_size: many; d_call: .; v_call: TRBV6-1; j_call: TRBJ2-2; cdr3_aa: CASRSHTGELFF; cdr3_nt: TGTGCCAGCAGGAGCCACACCGGGGAGCTGTTTTTT
clone_size: .; d_call: .; v_call: TRBV11-2; j_call: TRBJ2-3; cdr3_aa: CASSPRPLADTQYF; cdr3_nt: TGTGCCAGCAGCCCCCGCCCCTTAGCAGATACGCAGTATTTT
clone_size: .; d_call: TRBD2; v_call: TRBV6-2/TRBV6-3; j_call: TRBJ2-4; cdr3_aa: CASREGLARRELAKNIQYF; cdr3_nt: TGTGCCAGCAGAGAGGGACTAGCGCGACGAGAATTAGCCAAAAACATTCAGTACTTC
clone_size: many; d_call: TRBD2; v_call: TRBV20-1; j_call: TRBJ2-5; cdr3_aa: CSARDLTLAGGKTQYF; cdr3_nt: TGCAGTGCTAGAGATCTTACTCTAGCGGGAGGAAAGACCCAGTACTTC